This TCR beta chain derives from a study of blood T cell repertoires in COVID-19. Study information: The samples span acute and convalescent COVID-19 from the United States, Italy and Spain.

V shed 1 base and J shed 10 bases, with 8 bases lying between them. The CDR3 is made up of 13 amino acids. Per the germline V gene, CDR1 is LGHDT and CDR2 is YNNKEL (reference sequence). Under the authors' procedure: Researchers report that nucleated cell counts were estimated from reference gene primer amplification. Using immunoSEQ multiplex PCR, the repertoire was profiled, and TCRdb retains in-frame clones only, with some absent. From that table come the V and J calls and clone size; the DNA was used to work out D and trimming. The repertoire has fewer than 150,000 clones, roughly 83% of them found once; the top ten carry around 17%.

The source material was peripheral blood. The V call is TRBV3-1 (or the pseudogene TRBV3-2), the J call TRBJ1-6; D remains ambiguous. This TCR was recovered from a woman in her fifties or sixties with acute or convalescent COVID-19. Here the CDR3 reads CASSQAKRSPLHF. For the CDR3, the DNA is TGTGCCAGCAGCCAAGCTAAGAGGTCACCCCTCCACTTT.